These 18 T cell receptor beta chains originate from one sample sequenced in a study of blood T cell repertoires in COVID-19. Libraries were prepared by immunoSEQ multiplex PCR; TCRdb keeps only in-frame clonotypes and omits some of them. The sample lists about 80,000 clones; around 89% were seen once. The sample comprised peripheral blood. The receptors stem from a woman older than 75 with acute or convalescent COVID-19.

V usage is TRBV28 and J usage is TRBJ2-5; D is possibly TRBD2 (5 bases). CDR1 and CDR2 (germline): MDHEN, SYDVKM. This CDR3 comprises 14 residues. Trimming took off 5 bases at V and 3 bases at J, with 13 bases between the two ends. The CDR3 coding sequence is TGTGCCAGCAGTCCCACCGGGATAAAAGAGACCCAGTACTTC. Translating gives CASSPTGIKETQYF.

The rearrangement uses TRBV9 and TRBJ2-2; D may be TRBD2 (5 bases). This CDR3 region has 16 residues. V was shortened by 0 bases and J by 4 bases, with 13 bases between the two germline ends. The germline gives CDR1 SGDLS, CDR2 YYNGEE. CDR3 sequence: CASSVVGDVSTGELFF. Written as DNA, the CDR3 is TGTGCCAGCAGCGTAGTGGGAGACGTAAGCACCGGGGAGCTGTTTTTT.

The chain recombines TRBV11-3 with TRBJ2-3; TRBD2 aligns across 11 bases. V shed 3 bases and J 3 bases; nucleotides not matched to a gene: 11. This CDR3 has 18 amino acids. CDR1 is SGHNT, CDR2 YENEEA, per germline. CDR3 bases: TGTGCCAGCAGCTTTCATAACCCCCTAGCGGGGGGTACAGATACGCAGTATTTT. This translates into CASSFHNPLAGGTDTQYF. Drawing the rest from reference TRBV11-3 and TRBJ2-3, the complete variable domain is EAGVVQSPRYKIIEKKQPVAFWCNPISGHNTLYWYLQNLGQGPELLIRYENEEAVDDSQLPKDRFSAERLKGVDSTLKIQPAELGDSAVYLCASSFHNPLAGGTDTQYFGPGTRLTVL.

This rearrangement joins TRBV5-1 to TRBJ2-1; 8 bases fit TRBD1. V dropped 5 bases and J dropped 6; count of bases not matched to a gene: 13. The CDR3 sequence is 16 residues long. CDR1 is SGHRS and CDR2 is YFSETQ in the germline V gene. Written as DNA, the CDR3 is TGCGCCAGCAGTTCCCCCGGGACAGGATTGGGCAATGAGCAGTTCTTC. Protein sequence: CASSSPGTGLGNEQFF.

CDR3 nucleotide sequence: TGCGCCAGCAGCCAAACAGGGAACACTGAAGCTTTCTTT. Amino acid sequence: CASSQTGNTEAFF. The chain combines TRBV4-3 with TRBJ1-1; TRBD1 is a possible D gene (5 bases). V was shortened by 2 bases and J by 1 base, with 5 bases between the two germline ends. This CDR3 has 13 amino acids. Germline CDR1 and CDR2: LGHNA and YSLEER.

CDR3: CASSVAGGKDYEQYF. CDR3 coding DNA: TGTGCCAGCTCAGTAGCGGGAGGCAAGGACTACGAGCAGTACTTC. This sequence joins TRBV18 and TRBJ2-7, with 10 bases fitting TRBD2. V shed 5 bases and J 3 bases; nucleotides not matched to a gene: 7. This CDR3 contains 15 residues. CDR1 and CDR2 (germline): KGHSH, LQKENI.

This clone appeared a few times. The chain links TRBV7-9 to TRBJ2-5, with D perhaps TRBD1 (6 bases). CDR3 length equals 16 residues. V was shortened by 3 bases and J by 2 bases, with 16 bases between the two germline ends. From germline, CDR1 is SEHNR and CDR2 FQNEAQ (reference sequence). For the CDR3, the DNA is TGTGCCAGCAGCTTTAAATCGGGACATCTTCAAGAGACCCAGTACTTC. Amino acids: CASSFKSGHLQETQYF.

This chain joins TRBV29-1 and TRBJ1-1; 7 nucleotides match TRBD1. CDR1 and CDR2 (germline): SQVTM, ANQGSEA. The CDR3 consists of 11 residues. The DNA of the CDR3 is TGCAGTGGGCAGGGGGAAACTGAAGCTTTCTTT. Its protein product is CSGQGETEAFF.

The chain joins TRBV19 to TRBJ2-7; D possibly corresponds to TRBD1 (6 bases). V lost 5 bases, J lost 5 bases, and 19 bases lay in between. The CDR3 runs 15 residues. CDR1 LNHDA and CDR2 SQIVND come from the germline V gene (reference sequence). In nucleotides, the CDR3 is TGTGCCAGTAGTCTAAAGGGCCAGGGGAGAAACGAGCAGTACTTC. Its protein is CASSLKGQGRNEQYF.

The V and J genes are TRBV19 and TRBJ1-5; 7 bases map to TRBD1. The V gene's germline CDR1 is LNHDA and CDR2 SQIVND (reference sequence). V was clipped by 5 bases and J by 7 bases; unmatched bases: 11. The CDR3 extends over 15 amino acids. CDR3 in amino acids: CASSVRQGGRQPQHF. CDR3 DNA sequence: TGTGCCAGTAGTGTCAGACAGGGAGGCCGACAGCCCCAGCATTTT.

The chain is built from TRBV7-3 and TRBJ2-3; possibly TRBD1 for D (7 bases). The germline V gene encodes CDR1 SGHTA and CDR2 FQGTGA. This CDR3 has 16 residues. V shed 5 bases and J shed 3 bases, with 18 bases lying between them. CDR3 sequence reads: CASSGRQGGGTDTQYF. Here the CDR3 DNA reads TGTGCCAGCAGCGGAAGACAGGGAGGTGGGACAGATACGCAGTATTTT.

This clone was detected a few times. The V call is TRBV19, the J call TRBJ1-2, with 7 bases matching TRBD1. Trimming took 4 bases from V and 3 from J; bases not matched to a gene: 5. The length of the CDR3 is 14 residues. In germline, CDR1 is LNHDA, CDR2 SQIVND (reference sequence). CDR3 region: CASSTQTGDYGYTF. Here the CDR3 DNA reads TGTGCCAGTAGTACCCAAACAGGGGACTATGGCTACACCTTC.

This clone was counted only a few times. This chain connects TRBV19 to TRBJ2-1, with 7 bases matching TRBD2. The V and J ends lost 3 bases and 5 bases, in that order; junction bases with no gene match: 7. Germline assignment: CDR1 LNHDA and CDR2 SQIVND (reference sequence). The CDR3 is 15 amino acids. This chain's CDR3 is CASSIGREGHNEQFF. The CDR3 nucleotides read TGTGCCAGTAGTATCGGCAGGGAGGGGCACAATGAGCAGTTCTTC.

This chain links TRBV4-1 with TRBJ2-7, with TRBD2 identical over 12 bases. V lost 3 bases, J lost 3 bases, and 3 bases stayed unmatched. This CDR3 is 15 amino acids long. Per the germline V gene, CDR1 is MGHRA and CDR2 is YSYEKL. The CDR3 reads CASSQLAGGDYEQYF. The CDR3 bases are TGCGCCAGCAGCCAGCTAGCGGGGGGGGACTACGAGCAGTACTTC.

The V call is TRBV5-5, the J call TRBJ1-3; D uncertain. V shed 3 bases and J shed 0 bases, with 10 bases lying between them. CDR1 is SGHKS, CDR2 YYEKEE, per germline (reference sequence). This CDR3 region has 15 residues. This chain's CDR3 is CASSSTRGSGNTIYF. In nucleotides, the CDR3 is TGTGCCAGCAGCTCGACTCGGGGCTCTGGAAACACCATATATTTT.

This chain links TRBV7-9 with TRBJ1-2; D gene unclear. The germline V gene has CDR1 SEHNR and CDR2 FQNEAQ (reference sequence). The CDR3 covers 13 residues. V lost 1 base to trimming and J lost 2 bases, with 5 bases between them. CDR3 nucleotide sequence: TGTGCCAGCAGCTTAGACCTAAACTATGGCTACACCTTC. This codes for CASSLDLNYGYTF.

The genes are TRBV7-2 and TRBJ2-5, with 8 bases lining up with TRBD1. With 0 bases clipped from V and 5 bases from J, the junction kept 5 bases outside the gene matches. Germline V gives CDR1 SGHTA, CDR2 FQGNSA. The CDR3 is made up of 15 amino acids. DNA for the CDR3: TGTGCCAGCAGCTTAGCCGTCAGGGGGCTGGAGACCCAGTACTTC. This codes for CASSLAVRGLETQYF. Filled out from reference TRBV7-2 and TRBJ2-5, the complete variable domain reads GAGVSQSPSNKVTEKGKDVELRCDPISGHTALYWYRQSLGQGLEFLIYFQGNSAPDKSGLPSDRFSAERTGGSVSTLTIQRTQQEDSAVYLCASSLAVRGLETQYFGPGTRLLVL.

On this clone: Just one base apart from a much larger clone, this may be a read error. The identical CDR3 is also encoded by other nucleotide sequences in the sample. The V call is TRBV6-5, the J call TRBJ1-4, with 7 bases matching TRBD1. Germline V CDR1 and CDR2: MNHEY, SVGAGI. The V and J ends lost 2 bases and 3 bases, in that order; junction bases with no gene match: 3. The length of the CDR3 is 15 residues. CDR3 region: CASSYAGQPNEKLFF. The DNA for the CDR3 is TGTGCCAGCAGTTACGCGGGACAGCCTAATGAAAAACTGTTTTTT.